One and the same sample provided the 7 T cell receptor beta chains below, sequenced in a study of T cell responses to AZD1222 COVID-19 vaccine. Assay used: immunoSEQ multiplex PCR; TCRdb lists only in-frame clones, some missing. This sample has 150,000 to 200,000 clones, with roughly 85% found just once. The starting material was peripheral blood, obtained 28 days after the second AZD1222 dose. Receptor source: an adult who received the AZD1222 COVID-19 vaccine.

In its sample, this clone was seen a few times. The chain has TRBV6-6 and TRBJ1-1; no clear D gene. With 2 bases removed from V and 4 bases from J, the gap between germline ends came to 8 bases. Germline assignment: CDR1 MNHNY and CDR2 SVGAGI (reference sequence). The CDR3 contains 13 residues. CDR3 region: CASSYGAGTEAFF. The DNA of the CDR3 is TGTGCCAGCAGTTACGGCGCGGGCACTGAAGCTTTCTTT.

There are a few counts of this clone. Sequence at one end of the junction differs from germline and may be a read error. The V call is TRBV29-1, the J call TRBJ1-6, with D hard to call. The CDR3 length is 14 residues. Per the germline V gene, CDR1 is SQVTM and CDR2 is ANQGSEA. The CDR3 spells CSVQDVSPGSPLHF. The CDR3 nucleotides read TGCAGCGTTCAAGACGTATCCCCGGGTTCACCCCTCCACTTT.

The chain has TRBV27 and TRBJ2-1; TRBD2 matches at 8 bases. Trimming cost V 8 bases and J 0 bases; bases outside gene matches: 3. CDR1 is MNHEY and CDR2 is SMNVEV in the germline V gene (reference sequence). The CDR3 contains 14 residues. The CDR3 here is CASGSGSSYNEQFF. As DNA, the CDR3 is TGTGCCAGCGGAAGCGGGAGCTCCTACAATGAGCAGTTCTTC.

The sample holds a few counts of this clone. The chain joins TRBV2 to TRBJ2-5, with TRBD2 matching over 8 bases. The CDR3 sequence is 16 residues long. Per germline, CDR1 SNHLY and CDR2 FYNNEI. The V and J ends lost 1 base and 5 bases, in that order; junction bases with no gene match: 9. CDR3 DNA sequence: TGTGCCAGCAGTGAAGTGGTACTAGCGGCTGGGGAGACCCAGTACTTC. Translated, it gives CASSEVVLAAGETQYF. Filled out from reference TRBV2 and TRBJ2-5, the complete variable domain reads EPEVTQTPSHQVTQMGQEVILRCVPISNHLYFYWYRQILGQKVEFLVSFYNNEISEKSEIFDDQFSVERPDGSNFTLKIRSTKLEDSAMYFCASSEVVLAAGETQYFGPGTRLLVL.

The CDR3 sequence: CAISDRAEGTDTQYF. CDR3 DNA sequence: TGTGCCATCAGTGATCGGGCGGAGGGCACAGATACGCAGTATTTT. This chain links TRBV10-3 with TRBJ2-3; tentatively, D is TRBD2 (5 bases). V was clipped by 3 bases and J by 1 base, with 11 bases between them. Germline values: CDR1 ENHRY, CDR2 SYGVKD. This CDR3 has 15 amino acids.

CDR3 protein: CASSPTSGGGEQYF. The CDR3 nucleotides read TGTGCCAGTAGCCCGACTAGCGGGGGCGGCGAGCAGTACTTC. This chain uses TRBV19 with TRBJ2-7, with 12 bases lining up with TRBD2. The CDR3 is 14 amino acids. V lost 6 bases to trimming and J lost 6 bases; unmatched junction nucleotides: 6. Germline V gene sequence: CDR1 LNHDA, CDR2 SQIVND (reference sequence).

The chain couples TRBV19 to TRBJ1-1, with unresolved D. From germline, CDR1 is LNHDA and CDR2 SQIVND (reference sequence). This CDR3 contains 18 residues. Trimming stripped 0 bases from V and 0 bases from J, with 17 bases between. The CDR3 loop reads CASSIDWEGSPMNTEAFF. CDR3 DNA: TGTGCCAGTAGTATAGATTGGGAAGGGAGCCCCATGAACACTGAAGCTTTCTTT. The full variable domain, rest sourced from reference TRBV19 and TRBJ1-1, is DGGITQSPKYLFRKEGQNVTLSCEQNLNHDAMYWYRQDPGQGLRLIYYSQIVNDFQKGDIAEGYSVSREKKESFPLTVTSAQKNPTAFYLCASSIDWEGSPMNTEAFFGQGTRLTVV.